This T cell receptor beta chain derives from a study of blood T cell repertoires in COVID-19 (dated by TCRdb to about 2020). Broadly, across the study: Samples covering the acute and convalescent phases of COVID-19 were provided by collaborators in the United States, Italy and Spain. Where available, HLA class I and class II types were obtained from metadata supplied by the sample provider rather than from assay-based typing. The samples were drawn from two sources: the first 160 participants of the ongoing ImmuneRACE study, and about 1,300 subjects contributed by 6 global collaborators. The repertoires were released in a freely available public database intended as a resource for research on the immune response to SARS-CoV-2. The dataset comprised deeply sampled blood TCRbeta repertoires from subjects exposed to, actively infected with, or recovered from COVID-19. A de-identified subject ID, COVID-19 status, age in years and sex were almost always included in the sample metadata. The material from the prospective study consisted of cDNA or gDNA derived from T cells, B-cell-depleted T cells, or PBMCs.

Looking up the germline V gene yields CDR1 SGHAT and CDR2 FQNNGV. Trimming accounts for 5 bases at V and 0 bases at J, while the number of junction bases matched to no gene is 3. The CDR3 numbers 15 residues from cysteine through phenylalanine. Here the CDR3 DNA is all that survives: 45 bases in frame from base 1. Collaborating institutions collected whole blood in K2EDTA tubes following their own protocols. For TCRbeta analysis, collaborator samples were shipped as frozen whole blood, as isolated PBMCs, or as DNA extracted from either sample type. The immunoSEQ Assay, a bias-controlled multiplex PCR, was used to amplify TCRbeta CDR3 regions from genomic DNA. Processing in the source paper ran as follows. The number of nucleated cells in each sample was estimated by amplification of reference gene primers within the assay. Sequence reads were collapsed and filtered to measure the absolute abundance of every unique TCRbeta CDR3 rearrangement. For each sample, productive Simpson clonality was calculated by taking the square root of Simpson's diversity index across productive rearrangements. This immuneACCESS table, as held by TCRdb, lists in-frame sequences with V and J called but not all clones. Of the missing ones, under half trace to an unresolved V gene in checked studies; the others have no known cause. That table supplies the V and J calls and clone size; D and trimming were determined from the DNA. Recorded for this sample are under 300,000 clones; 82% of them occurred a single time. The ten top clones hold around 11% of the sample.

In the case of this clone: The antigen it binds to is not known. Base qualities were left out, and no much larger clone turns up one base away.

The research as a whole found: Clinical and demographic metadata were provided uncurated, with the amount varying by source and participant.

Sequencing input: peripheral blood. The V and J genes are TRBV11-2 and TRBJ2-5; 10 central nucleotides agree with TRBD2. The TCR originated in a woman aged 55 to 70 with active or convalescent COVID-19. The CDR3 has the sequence CASSLAGDYQETQYF. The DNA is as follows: TGTGCCAGCAGCCTAGCGGGGGACTACCAAGAGACCCAGTACTTC.